This T cell receptor (beta chain) was profiled in a study of beta chain features in type 1 diabetes. Whole-study findings and limits: Possibly, sequencing cDNA over-represented cells that had high TCR expression levels. Across all four CD4+ subsets, people with type 1 diabetes showed modestly shorter TCRB CDR3s.

Remarks on this clone: The target antigen is unknown.

Sequenced material consisted of expressed TCRB transcripts (all of the isolated RNA was reverse transcribed). Profiled with immunoSEQ multiplex PCR; TCRdb holds only in-frame clones, not every one. This repertoire shows 200,000 to 300,000 clones, 11% found once; its top ten account for 0.017%. V was clipped by 5 bases and J by 9 bases, with 11 bases between them. Germline-derived CDR1 and CDR2 are SGHTA and FQGNSA. The CDR3 contains 13 residues. This sequence originates from a man in his thirties or forties with type 1 diabetes. Sequenced input: naive CD4+ T cells from blood. V gene TRBV7-2 combines with J gene TRBJ1-6; unclear D gene. The CDR3 region is CASSPSRGSPLHF. The CDR3 bases are TGTGCCAGCAGCCCCTCACGGGGTTCACCCCTCCACTTT.